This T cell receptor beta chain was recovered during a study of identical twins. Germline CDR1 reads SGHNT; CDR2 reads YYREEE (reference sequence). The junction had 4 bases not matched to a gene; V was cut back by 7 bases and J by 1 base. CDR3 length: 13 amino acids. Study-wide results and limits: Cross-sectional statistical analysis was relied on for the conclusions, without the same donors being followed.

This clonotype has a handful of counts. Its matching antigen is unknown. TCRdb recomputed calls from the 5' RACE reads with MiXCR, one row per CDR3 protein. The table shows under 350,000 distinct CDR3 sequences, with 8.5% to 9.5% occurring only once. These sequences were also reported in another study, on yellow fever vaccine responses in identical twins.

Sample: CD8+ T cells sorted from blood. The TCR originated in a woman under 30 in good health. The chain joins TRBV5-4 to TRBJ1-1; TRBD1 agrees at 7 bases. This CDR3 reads CASADRANTEAFF. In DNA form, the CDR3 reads TGTGCCAGCGCCGACAGGGCGAACACTGAAGCTTTCTTT. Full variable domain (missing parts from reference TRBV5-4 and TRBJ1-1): ETGVTQSPTHLIKTRGQQVTLRCSSQSGHNTVSWYQQALGQGPQFIFQYYREEENGRGNFPPRFSGLQFPNYSSELNVNALELDDSALYLCASADRANTEAFFGQGTRLTVV.